A selection of T cell receptor beta chains follows, all from one sample in a study of blood T cell repertoires in COVID-19. The method was immunoSEQ multiplex PCR; TCRdb's version includes in-frame clones alone and lacks a portion of them. The data show about 72,000 clones, 82% seen once. The sample taken for sequencing was peripheral blood. The receptors were gathered from a human donor in a cohort sampled during active COVID-19. Each CDR3 is given with its conserved first and last residue. Fields, in order: J gene, V gene, CDR3 length, D gene, clone size, CDR3 DNA, CDR3 protein. D genes are given only for firm matches. Not all rows give a size; the values are once, few, many and, for expanded clones, a class.

>TRBJ1-2|TRBV9|15|-|few
TGTGCCAGCAGCGTAGCCGCCCTAAGCAACTATGGCTACACCTTC
CASSVAALSNYGYTF
>TRBJ1-5|TRBV19|15|-|-
TGTGCCAGTAGTATAGGACAGGCGTTCAATCAGCCCCAGCATTTT
CASSIGQAFNQPQHF
>TRBJ2-1|TRBV19|16|TRBD2|-
TGTGCCAGTAGTATGCAAGCGGGGGGGCTAGGCAATGAGCAGTTCTTC
CASSMQAGGLGNEQFF
>TRBJ2-5|TRBV25-1|15|-|-
TGTGCCAGCAGCCCCGTAGGGGGAGATCAAGAGACCCAGTACTTC
CASSPVGGDQETQYF
>TRBJ1-1|TRBV10-3|13|-|-
TGTGCCATTAAAGGGGACTTGAACACTGAAGCTTTCTTT
CAIKGDLNTEAFF
>TRBJ1-6|TRBV13|16|TRBD1|-
TGTGCCAGCAGCTTAATGGGGGGGACAGGGGATTCACCCCTCCACTTT
CASSLMGGTGDSPLHF
>TRBJ1-6|TRBV20-1|11|-|-
TGCAGTGCTGCCCACGGGGAGACCCTCCACTTT
CSAAHGETLHF
>TRBJ1-6|TRBV6-6|16|-|-
TGTGCCAGCAGTTACGCGAGGGAGGGCCATAATTCACCCCTCCACTTT
CASSYAREGHNSPLHF
>TRBJ1-2|TRBV7-9|15|-|once
TGTGCCAGCAGCTTCGACTGGGGGGAAAGCTATGGCTACACCTTC
CASSFDWGESYGYTF
>TRBJ1-2|TRBV30|12|-|-
TGTGCCTGGAGTGTACTGGCGGATGGCTACACCTTC
CAWSVLADGYTF
>TRBJ1-2|TRBV7-2|13|TRBD1|-
TGTGCCAGCAGCCAGGGGGCTGGATATGGCTACACCTTC
CASSQGAGYGYTF
>TRBJ1-3|TRBV11-2|14|TRBD1|-
TGTGCCAGCAGCTTCGGGACAGGGGGAAACACCATATATTTT
CASSFGTGGNTIYF
>TRBJ2-1|TRBV6-5|15|TRBD1|-
TGTGCCAGCAGGACAGGGGCTGCGACCCGCCATGAGCAGTTCTTC
CASRTGAATRHEQFF
>TRBJ2-7|TRBV3-1/TRBV3-2|15|-|-
TGTGCCAGCAGCCAAGCGCTGGGGGCTGTATACGAGCAGTACTTC
CASSQALGAVYEQYF
>TRBJ1-1|TRBV7-3|13|-|-
TGTGCCAGCAGCCGGAACAGGAACACTGAAGCTTTCTTT
CASSRNRNTEAFF
>TRBJ2-3|TRBV6-6|15|TRBD2|-
TGTGCCAGCAGTTACTGGGCTAGCGGACGAGATGCGCAGTATTTT
CASSYWASGRDAQYF
>TRBJ1-2|TRBV2|15|-|-
TGTGCCAGCAAGGGCAGGGGCCGGCGGGTTGGTGGCTACACCTTC
CASKGRGRRVGGYTF
>TRBJ1-2|TRBV28|12|-|-
TGTGCCAGCAGTTTCCAGGACTATGGCTACACCTTC
CASSFQDYGYTF
>TRBJ2-7|TRBV11-2|13|-|-
TGTGCCAGCAGCTTAGGTAGACTCACCGAGCAGTACTTC
CASSLGRLTEQYF
>TRBJ2-7|TRBV10-3|11|-|-
TGTGCCACCCAATCAAACTACGAGCAGTACTTC
CATQSNYEQYF
>TRBJ2-3|TRBV4-1|14|-|-
TGCGCCAGCAGCCACCCGGGGGGCGCAGATACGCAGTATTTT
CASSHPGGADTQYF
>TRBJ1-5|TRBV2|13|TRBD1|-
TGTGCCAGCAGGGGACAGTTGAATCAGCCCCAGCATTTT
CASRGQLNQPQHF
>TRBJ1-1|TRBV11-2|13|-|-
TGTGCCAGCAGCTTCTCCCGGGACACTGAAGCTTTCTTT
CASSFSRDTEAFF
>TRBJ1-4|TRBV6-5|15|-|-
TGTGCCAGCAGTTACTCTGGGCCCCTCAATGAAAAACTGTTTTTT
CASSYSGPLNEKLFF
>TRBJ1-2|TRBV6-5|13|TRBD1|-
TGTGCCAGCAGCTTGAGACAGGGCCCTGGCTACACCTTC
CASSLRQGPGYTF
>TRBJ1-1|TRBV5-4|14|-|-
TGTGCCAGCAGCTTTGGCAGAGGTAGGACTGAAGCTTTCTTT
CASSFGRGRTEAFF
>TRBJ1-3|TRBV5-6|16|-|-
TGTGCCAGCAGCCCGGCGGGGGTTTCCTCTGGAAACACCATATATTTT
CASSPAGVSSGNTIYF
>TRBJ1-2|TRBV4-1|15|-|-
TGCGCCAGCGGGGCGCCGGCCACAGGGTACTATGGCTACACCTTC
CASGAPATGYYGYTF
>TRBJ2-7|TRBV7-2|17|TRBD1|-
TGTGCCAGCAGCTTAGGCCCTCTGGGGACAGTTTCCTACGAGCAGTACTTC
CASSLGPLGTVSYEQYF
>TRBJ2-7|TRBV6-6|12|TRBD1|-
TGTGCCAGCAGCGGGACAGAGTACGAGCAGTACTTC
CASSGTEYEQYF
>TRBJ2-7|TRBV9|14|TRBD2|-
TGTGCCAGCAGCACGGGACTACCCTCCTACGAGCAGTACTTC
CASSTGLPSYEQYF
>TRBJ2-3|TRBV6-4|15|TRBD2|-
TGTGCCAGCAGTCCGACTAGCGGGGGGACAGATACGCAGTATTTT
CASSPTSGGTDTQYF
>TRBJ1-1|TRBV19|15|-|once
TGTGCCAGTACCTCCACGCGGGTTTCTATCACTGAAGCTTTCTTT
CASTSTRVSITEAFF
>TRBJ2-1|TRBV10-3|14|-|-
TGTGCCATCAGTGAAGACACCCGCTACAATGAGCAGTTCTTC
CAISEDTRYNEQFF
>TRBJ1-2|TRBV18|14|TRBD1|-
TGTGCCAGCTCACCACAAGGGACAGGCCGGGGCTACACCTTC
CASSPQGTGRGYTF
>TRBJ1-3|TRBV30|15|-|-
TGTGCCTGGAGCCCGCGGCGGGGCGGTGAAAACACCATATATTTT
CAWSPRRGGENTIYF
>TRBJ1-5|TRBV7-6|15|TRBD1|-
TGTGCCAGCAGTCGGGGACAGAGGGTGGATCAGCCCCAGCATTTT
CASSRGQRVDQPQHF
>TRBJ1-4|TRBV7-2|15|TRBD1|once
TGTGCCAGCAGCTTTAACCAGGGGGCGAACGAAAAACTGTTTTTT
CASSFNQGANEKLFF
>TRBJ2-3|TRBV5-4|17|TRBD2|-
TGTGCCAGCAGCCGACTAGCGGGGGGGCCGAGCACAGATACGCAGTATTTT
CASSRLAGGPSTDTQYF
>TRBJ2-1|TRBV29-1|11|-|few
TGCAGCGTCTCGGAGACGGATGAGCAGTTCTTC
CSVSETDEQFF
>TRBJ2-5|TRBV29-1|17|TRBD2|-
TGCAGCGTTCTTCCTCCCGGACTAGCGGGGGTGGGAGAGACCCAGTACTTC
CSVLPPGLAGVGETQYF
>TRBJ2-1|TRBV23-1|17|-|-
TGCGCCAGCAGTCAAGCAATACCCCTGACATGTCCCAATGAGCAGTTCTTC
CASSQAIPLTCPNEQFF
>TRBJ1-1|TRBV4-1|15|-|-
TGCGCCAGCAGCCAGCCGACAGGCCCGAACACTGAAGCTTTCTTT
CASSQPTGPNTEAFF
>TRBJ1-2|TRBV19|12|-|-
TGTGCCGGGGGGGACTGGAACTATGGCTACACCTTC
CAGGDWNYGYTF
>TRBJ2-5|TRBV12-5|14|-|-
TGTGCTAGTGGTTTCCTCCCGGGCGGGGAGACCCAGTACTTC
CASGFLPGGETQYF
>TRBJ1-2|TRBV30|16|-|-
TGTGCCTGGAGTTTGCAACAGGGATTCATGGACTATGGCTACACCTTC
CAWSLQQGFMDYGYTF
>TRBJ2-7|TRBV6-5|15|TRBD1|-
TGTGCCAGCAGCTCAGGGGGCTTGGGCTCCTACGAGCAGTACTTC
CASSSGGLGSYEQYF
>TRBJ1-2|TRBV5-4|14|TRBD1|-
TGTGCCAGCAGCTTGAGGCAGGGGGCTGGAGGCTACACCTTC
CASSLRQGAGGYTF
>TRBJ2-2|TRBV18|15|TRBD2|-
TGTGCCAGCTCACCTGCTAGCGGGAACACCGGGGAGCTGTTTTTT
CASSPASGNTGELFF
>TRBJ1-1|TRBV19|14|TRBD1|-
TGTGCCAGTAGTAGGACAGGGATGAACACTGAAGCTTTCTTT
CASSRTGMNTEAFF
>TRBJ2-7|TRBV29-1|14|-|few
TGCAGCGTTGTGGACGGGGGGCCTCCCCACGAGCAGTACTTC
CSVVDGGPPHEQYF
>TRBJ2-5|TRBV14|15|TRBD2|-
TGTGCCAGCAGCCAAGGCCTAGCGGGGGCCGAGACCCAGTACTTC
CASSQGLAGAETQYF
>TRBJ2-7|TRBV4-2|17|-|-
TGTGCCAGCAGCCACATCAGCGATCGGAACAGGCCACACGAGCAGTACTTC
CASSHISDRNRPHEQYF